A single T cell receptor (beta chain) is shown here with its context. Those who participated ranged in age from 18 to 89 years and resided in 24 US areas. Cohort allocation depended upon clinical history that participants reported. These data are taken from a study of blood T cell repertoires in COVID-19. Turning to the study itself: T cells, B-cell-depleted T cells, or PBMCs supplied cDNA or gDNA.

The germline V gene encodes CDR1 LNHDA and CDR2 SQIVND (reference sequence). The CDR3 has 17 amino acids. The ends lost 0 bases at V and 2 bases at J; junction bases unmatched: 10. Generated by immunoSEQ multiplex PCR, the TCRdb table keeps only in-frame clones and is missing some. This table holds fewer than 350,000 clones, almost 90% found once. Sequenced: PBMCs or T cells enriched from blood (not recorded which). The gene calls are TRBV19 and TRBJ2-7; 7 nucleotides match TRBD2. This receptor was identified in a woman younger than 30 with acute COVID-19. DNA for the CDR3: TGTGCCAGTAGTATAGATCTATCGGCTAGCGGAACCTACGAGCAGTACTTC. This sequence encodes CASSIDLSASGTYEQYF.